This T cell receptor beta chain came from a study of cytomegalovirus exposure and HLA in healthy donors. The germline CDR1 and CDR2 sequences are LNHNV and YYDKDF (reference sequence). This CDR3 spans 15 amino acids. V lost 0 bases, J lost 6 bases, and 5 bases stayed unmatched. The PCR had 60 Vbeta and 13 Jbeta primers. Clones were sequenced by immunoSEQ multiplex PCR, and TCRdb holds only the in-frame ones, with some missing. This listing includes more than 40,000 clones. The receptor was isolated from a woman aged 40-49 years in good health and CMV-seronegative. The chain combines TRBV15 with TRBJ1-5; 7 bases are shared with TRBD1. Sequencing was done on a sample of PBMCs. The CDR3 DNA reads TGTGCCACCAGCAGAGATCTTGGACAGGCTCAGCCCCAGCATTTT. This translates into CATSRDLGQAQPQHF. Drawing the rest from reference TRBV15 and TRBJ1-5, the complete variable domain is DAMVIQNPRYQVTQFGKPVTLSCSQTLNHNVMYWYQQKSSQAPKLLFHYYDKDFNNEADTPDNFQSRRPNTSFCFLDIRSPGLGDTAMYLCATSRDLGQAQPQHFGDGTRLSIL.